Listed below are T cell receptor beta chains from one sample, sequenced in a study of post-analysis software for immune sequencing data. TCRdb reanalysed the PCR reads using MiXCR and keeps one entry per CDR3 protein. The sample holds hundreds of thousands of distinct CDR3 sequences, 25% to 30% seen once. Sequenced input: blood. The receptor source for this set is a girl between 5 and 17 years old with multiple sclerosis. Each CDR3 is given with its conserved first and last residue. A D gene is named only where the DNA matches it firmly. Some rows have no size entry. The others give once, few or many, or a class for an expanded clone.

V gene: TRBV10-3; D gene: .; J gene: TRBJ2-5; clone size: few; CDR3 DNA: TGTGCCGCATCGGGCCCACGGTACCAAGAGACCCAGTACTTC; CDR3 protein: CAASGPRYQETQYF
V gene: TRBV9; D gene: .; J gene: TRBJ2-1; clone size: .; CDR3 DNA: TGTGCCAGCAGCGTCACCGGGATTTGGGTCCCCAATGAGCAGTTCTTC; CDR3 protein: CASSVTGIWVPNEQFF
V gene: TRBV20-1; D gene: .; J gene: TRBJ1-2; clone size: few; CDR3 DNA: TGCAGTGCTAGTAACCCGATCGGCCCGGTTTCTAACTATGGCTACACCTTC; CDR3 protein: CSASNPIGPVSNYGYTF
V gene: TRBV5-6; D gene: .; J gene: TRBJ2-1; clone size: .; CDR3 DNA: TGTGCCAGCAGCTTGTTGGAAGGGGGTGGAAACAATGAGCAGTTCTTC; CDR3 protein: CASSLLEGGGNNEQFF
V gene: TRBV6-5; D gene: .; J gene: TRBJ2-6; clone size: .; CDR3 DNA: TGTGCCAGCAGTAGACAGGCGTCTGGGGCCAACGTCCTGACTTTC; CDR3 protein: CASSRQASGANVLTF
V gene: TRBV9; D gene: .; J gene: TRBJ2-3; clone size: .; CDR3 DNA: TGTGCCAGCAGGGCCTACGGGGGAGAAACGCAGTATTTT; CDR3 protein: CASRAYGGETQYF
V gene: TRBV6-5; D gene: TRBD2; J gene: TRBJ2-1; clone size: .; CDR3 DNA: TGTGCCAGCAGTCGTGCGGGAGGGGGTTTTGAGCAGTTCTTC; CDR3 protein: CASSRAGGGFEQFF
V gene: TRBV6-1; D gene: .; J gene: TRBJ2-2; clone size: .; CDR3 DNA: TGTGCCAGCAGCCTGGAGGGGGCCGTGACCGGGGAGCTGTTTTTT; CDR3 protein: CASSLEGAVTGELFF
V gene: TRBV9; D gene: TRBD2; J gene: TRBJ2-7; clone size: .; CDR3 DNA: TGTGCCGGCAGCGTAGGGGCCAACGGCGGGGGATCCGAGCAGTACTTC; CDR3 protein: CAGSVGANGGGSEQYF
V gene: TRBV19; D gene: .; J gene: TRBJ2-7; clone size: once; CDR3 DNA: TGTGCCAGTAGTCCCCGGACAGCTGGGGCCGAGCAGTACTTC; CDR3 protein: CASSPRTAGAEQYF
V gene: TRBV10-3; D gene: TRBD1; J gene: TRBJ1-1; clone size: .; CDR3 DNA: TGTGTCATCAGTGGGACAGGGGGCGAGAGGACTGAAGCTTTCTTT; CDR3 protein: CVISGTGGERTEAFF
V gene: TRBV7-2; D gene: TRBD1; J gene: TRBJ2-4; clone size: few; CDR3 DNA: TGTGCCAGCAGCTCAGGGACAGTAAAAAACATTCAGTACTTC; CDR3 protein: CASSSGTVKNIQYF
V gene: TRBV7-6; D gene: TRBD1; J gene: TRBJ2-3; clone size: many; CDR3 DNA: TGTGCCAGCAGCTTAGCCCCGGGACAGGGGGTGGATACGCAGTATTTT; CDR3 protein: CASSLAPGQGVDTQYF
V gene: TRBV5-1; D gene: .; J gene: TRBJ2-3; clone size: many; CDR3 DNA: TGCGCCAGCAGCTTTACTCCAGATACGCAGTATTTT; CDR3 protein: CASSFTPDTQYF
V gene: TRBV9; D gene: .; J gene: TRBJ1-6; clone size: few; CDR3 DNA: TGTGCCAGCAGCGGACGCAATTCACCCCTCCACTTT; CDR3 protein: CASSGRNSPLHF
V gene: TRBV7-2; D gene: .; J gene: TRBJ2-7; clone size: .; CDR3 DNA: TGTGCCGGCAGCTTAGCCCGGAGTAGCGAGCAGTACTTC; CDR3 protein: CAGSLARSSEQYF